This is a list of T cell receptor beta chains from one sample in a study of blood T cell repertoires in COVID-19. Repertoires were generated with immunoSEQ multiplex PCR, while TCRdb's copy carries only in-frame clones and drops some. The table includes fewer than 250,000 clones, about 92% detected once. The sample comprised peripheral blood. These receptor sequences come from a man under 40 with acute or convalescent COVID-19. The CDR3 runs from the conserved cysteine through the conserved F or W. The order of the fields is V gene, D gene, clone size, J gene, CDR3 DNA, CDR3 protein. The D gene is left open where the match is weak. Only part of the rows carry a size: once, few, many, or a class if the clone is expanded.

V: TRBV7-2; D: TRBD1; size: NA; J: TRBJ2-1; DNA: TGTGCCAGCAGCCCCTGGACAGGGGGGTATAATGAGCAGTTCTTC; CDR3: CASSPWTGGYNEQFF
V: TRBV12-3/TRBV12-4; D: TRBD2; size: NA; J: TRBJ2-3; DNA: TGTGCCAGCAGTCCGGGGGGTACGCAGTATTTT; CDR3: CASSPGGTQYF
V: TRBV14; D: TRBD1; size: NA; J: TRBJ1-2; DNA: TGTGCCAGCAGCCAGGGACAGGGGAACTATGGCTACACCTTC; CDR3: CASSQGQGNYGYTF
V: TRBV4-1; D: NA; size: NA; J: TRBJ1-1; DNA: TGCGCCAGCAGCCCTTTAGTGAGCCAGGACACTGAAGCTTTCTTT; CDR3: CASSPLVSQDTEAFF
V: TRBV11-2; D: NA; size: NA; J: TRBJ1-3; DNA: TGTGCCAGCAGCCACACTAACTCTGGAAACACCATATATTTT; CDR3: CASSHTNSGNTIYF
V: TRBV19; D: TRBD1; size: NA; J: TRBJ1-1; DNA: TGTGCCAGTAGTATAGCCGCGGACAGGGTGAACACTGAAGCTTTCTTT; CDR3: CASSIAADRVNTEAFF
V: TRBV5-4; D: NA; size: NA; J: TRBJ2-5; DNA: TGTGCCAGCAGCTTGGCCCGACAGGGAGGTATTGTGAGGACCCAGTACTTC; CDR3: CASSLARQGGIVRTQYF
V: TRBV6-5; D: NA; size: NA; J: TRBJ1-2; DNA: TGTGCCAGCAGTTACTCCCTTAGCCTAGGTGGCTACACCTTC; CDR3: CASSYSLSLGGYTF
V: TRBV7-3; D: NA; size: NA; J: TRBJ2-3; DNA: TGTACCAGCAGGGGGGCAGGTGGCACGCAGTATTTT; CDR3: CTSRGAGGTQYF
V: TRBV7-3; D: TRBD2; size: NA; J: TRBJ2-7; DNA: TGTGCCAGCAGTAAAGACCGGGACTATACCTACGAGCAGTACTTC; CDR3: CASSKDRDYTYEQYF
V: TRBV7-9; D: TRBD1; size: NA; J: TRBJ2-5; DNA: TGTGCCAGCAGCAGCGTTATGGGACAGGCGGGTTCGGTGGAGACCCAGTACTTC; CDR3: CASSSVMGQAGSVETQYF
V: TRBV11-2; D: NA; size: NA; J: TRBJ1-6; DNA: TGTGCCAGCAGCTCCCACCGGGACAATAATTCACCCCTCCACTTT; CDR3: CASSSHRDNNSPLHF
V: TRBV4-2; D: NA; size: NA; J: TRBJ1-1; DNA: TGTGCCAGCAGCCAAGGCGGCGGCTTGAACACTGAAGCTTTCTTT; CDR3: CASSQGGGLNTEAFF
V: TRBV14; D: NA; size: NA; J: TRBJ2-7; DNA: TGTGCCAGCAGCCAAGATCGGTTAGTTGACGAGCAGTACTTC; CDR3: CASSQDRLVDEQYF
V: TRBV7-9; D: TRBD2; size: NA; J: TRBJ2-1; DNA: TGTGCCAGCAGCTTAGCTGGGGAGGGCAACAATGAGCAGTTCTTC; CDR3: CASSLAGEGNNEQFF
V: TRBV29-1; D: TRBD1; size: NA; J: TRBJ2-7; DNA: TGCAGCATCCGGGACAGGAGGTCCTACGAGCAGTACTTC; CDR3: CSIRDRRSYEQYF
V: TRBV2; D: TRBD1; size: NA; J: TRBJ1-2; DNA: TGTGCCAGCAGTCTACAGGGGACTAACTATGGCTACACCTTC; CDR3: CASSLQGTNYGYTF
V: TRBV3-1/TRBV3-2; D: NA; size: NA; J: TRBJ2-3; DNA: TGTGCCAGCAGTCCTCCCGGGACATTGAAAGATACGCAGTATTTT; CDR3: CASSPPGTLKDTQYF
V: TRBV5-1; D: NA; size: NA; J: TRBJ1-3; DNA: TGCGCCAGCAGCTTGAGGGACGGGGGGAGGACTGGAAACACCATATATTTT; CDR3: CASSLRDGGRTGNTIYF
V: TRBV7-7; D: TRBD1; size: once; J: TRBJ2-5; DNA: TGTGCTAGCAGCAGACAGGGGGCTAGCGGACTAGAGACCCAGTACTTC; CDR3: CASSRQGASGLETQYF
V: TRBV28; D: TRBD1; size: NA; J: TRBJ2-3; DNA: TGTGCCAGCAGTTACAGGGGGCGAAGCACAGATACGCAGTATTTT; CDR3: CASSYRGRSTDTQYF
V: TRBV5-1; D: NA; size: NA; J: TRBJ2-3; DNA: TGCGCCAGCAGCTGGGGAGAGGAGACAAGCACAGATACGCAGTATTTT; CDR3: CASSWGEETSTDTQYF
V: TRBV29-1; D: TRBD1; size: NA; J: TRBJ1-1; DNA: TGCAGCGTTGTATTCACAGGGGGTCCGGTGAACACTGAAGCTTTCTTT; CDR3: CSVVFTGGPVNTEAFF
V: TRBV6-5; D: TRBD1; size: once; J: TRBJ1-5; DNA: TGTGCCAGCAGTACCGGACAGGGAGGCAATCAGCCCCAGCATTTT; CDR3: CASSTGQGGNQPQHF
V: TRBV18; D: NA; size: NA; J: TRBJ1-6; DNA: TGTGCCAGCTCACCACAGGGGTATAATTCACCCCTCCACTTT; CDR3: CASSPQGYNSPLHF
V: TRBV19; D: TRBD1; size: NA; J: TRBJ1-5; DNA: TGTGCCAGTAGTATGGACAGGGCTAACAATCAGCCCCAGCATTTT; CDR3: CASSMDRANNQPQHF
V: TRBV3-1/TRBV3-2; D: TRBD2; size: few; J: TRBJ2-2; DNA: TGTGCCAGCAGCCCATGGACTAGCGGGAGAGGCGGGGAGCTGTTTTTT; CDR3: CASSPWTSGRGGELFF
V: TRBV15; D: TRBD1; size: once; J: TRBJ2-3; DNA: TGTGCCACCAATCCGGGACAGGGGTTTGATACGCAGTATTTT; CDR3: CATNPGQGFDTQYF
V: TRBV2; D: NA; size: once; J: TRBJ2-5; DNA: TGTGCCAGCAGTTCCGGACTGGAAGAGACCCAGTACTTC; CDR3: CASSSGLEETQYF
V: TRBV19; D: NA; size: NA; J: TRBJ1-1; DNA: TGTGCCAGTAGTATAAAGCGGGGGCAGGGCACTGAAGCTTTCTTT; CDR3: CASSIKRGQGTEAFF
V: TRBV6-6; D: NA; size: NA; J: TRBJ1-2; DNA: TGTGCCAGCAGGGGGGGGACACCCTTTAACTATGGCTACACCTTC; CDR3: CASRGGTPFNYGYTF
V: TRBV7-8; D: NA; size: NA; J: TRBJ2-7; DNA: TGTGCCAGCAGCTTCGCTGGGCGCGACGAGCAGTACTTC; CDR3: CASSFAGRDEQYF
V: TRBV7-9; D: NA; size: NA; J: TRBJ2-7; DNA: TGTGCCAGCAGCCCGTCCGGTGGCAGGGCTTGGGGCGAGCAGTACTTC; CDR3: CASSPSGGRAWGEQYF
V: TRBV9; D: NA; size: NA; J: TRBJ2-5; DNA: TGTGCCAGCAGCGAAGAGGGCCTGCGGCAAGAGACCCAGTACTTC; CDR3: CASSEEGLRQETQYF
V: TRBV7-9; D: TRBD2; size: NA; J: TRBJ2-1; DNA: TGTGCCAGCAGCTTAGTCTTCCGGTCTAGCGGGGGGAGGGCTGAGCAGTTCTTC; CDR3: CASSLVFRSSGGRAEQFF
V: TRBV18; D: NA; size: NA; J: TRBJ1-3; DNA: TGTGCCAGCTCACCTCGGAGCTCTGGAAACACCATATATTTT; CDR3: CASSPRSSGNTIYF
V: TRBV12-3/TRBV12-4; D: NA; size: NA; J: TRBJ1-1; DNA: TGTGCCAGCAGCCTTACCGGGGTAATCGAAGCTTTCTTT; CDR3: CASSLTGVIEAFF
V: TRBV11-2; D: TRBD1; size: once; J: TRBJ2-7; DNA: TGTGCCAGCAGCCCGAGGACAGGCGTCTCCTACGAGCAGTACTTC; CDR3: CASSPRTGVSYEQYF
V: TRBV5-1; D: TRBD2; size: NA; J: TRBJ2-3; DNA: TGCGCCAGCAGCTTGGGTGTGCTAGCGGGAATGAAGGATACGCAGTATTTT; CDR3: CASSLGVLAGMKDTQYF
V: TRBV19; D: TRBD1; size: NA; J: TRBJ2-7; DNA: TGTGCCAGTAACCCGGGACAGAGCTCCTACGAGCAGTACTTC; CDR3: CASNPGQSSYEQYF
V: TRBV11-2; D: NA; size: NA; J: TRBJ2-1; DNA: TGTGCCAGCAGCTTAGGAACGGGCAATGAGCAGTTCTTC; CDR3: CASSLGTGNEQFF
V: TRBV18; D: TRBD2; size: NA; J: TRBJ2-7; DNA: TGTGCCAGCTCGTACGGGACTAGCGGACCCTACGAGCAGTACTTC; CDR3: CASSYGTSGPYEQYF
V: TRBV5-1; D: NA; size: NA; J: TRBJ1-1; DNA: TGCGCCAGCAGCTCATGGACAGCCCGTAGATACACTGAAGCTTTCTTT; CDR3: CASSSWTARRYTEAFF
V: TRBV6-5; D: TRBD1; size: NA; J: TRBJ1-2; DNA: TGTGCCAGCAGCCGAGGGACAGTGTGGTATGGCTACACCTTC; CDR3: CASSRGTVWYGYTF